This entry concerns a single TCR beta chain. This clone's antigen is unknown. Base qualities are missing; no much larger clone stands one base away. These data are taken from a study of blood T cell repertoires in COVID-19 (dated by TCRdb to the early 2020s). Regarding the study in general: Samples from collaborators originated in the United States, Italy and Spain and spanned both the acute and convalescent phases of COVID-19. HLA class I and class II types, where available, came from metadata supplied by the sample provider rather than from assay-based typing. The prospective study material was composed of cDNA or gDNA derived from T cells, B-cell-depleted T cells, or PBMCs. The repertoires were made available in a free public database intended to serve as a resource for research on the immune response to SARS-CoV-2. The samples were drawn from the first 160 participants of the ongoing ImmuneRACE study and from 1,254 subjects provided by 6 global collaborators. The sample metadata nearly always contained a de-identified subject ID, COVID-19 status, age in years and sex. The dataset comprised deeply sampled blood TCRbeta repertoires from subjects exposed to, actively infected with, or recovered from COVID-19. Study-wide conclusions, independent of this receptor: The amount of clinical and demographic metadata varied by source and participant and was provided uncurated.

The immunoSEQ Assay, a bias-controlled multiplex PCR, was used to amplify TCRbeta CDR3 regions from genomic DNA. The study's processing was this. Within the assay, amplification of reference gene primers was used to estimate how many nucleated cells each sample contained. To quantify the absolute abundance of each unique TCRbeta CDR3 rearrangement, sequence reads were collapsed and filtered. For each sample, productive Simpson clonality was calculated by taking the square root of Simpson's diversity index across productive rearrangements. Not all clones reach the TCRdb copy of this immuneACCESS table, which keeps in-frame sequences only. Checked studies attribute under half of the gap to unresolved V genes and leave the rest unexplained. The V and J calls and clone size come from that table; D and trimming were worked out from the DNA. The sample table holds some 510,000 clones, of which more than 75% were seen once. The ten largest clones capture less than 2% of the sample.

Participants in the prospective study were enrolled through a virtual design, were aged about 18 to 100 years, and lived in 24 United States geographic areas. In the prospective study, participants were assigned to cohorts based on the clinical history participants reported in a screening survey and a study questionnaire. ImmuneRACE Cohort 3 recovered participants were defined by two consecutive negative NP/OP PCR tests, healthcare professional clearance, or symptom resolution. In the prospective study, mobile phlebotomists collected whole blood, serum and a nasopharyngeal or oropharyngeal swab from each participant. Over a roughly 2-month period, participants in the prospective study had the option of providing additional blood draws and questionnaires. Blood samples from the prospective study were shipped frozen or at room temperature prior to DNA extraction. CDR1 and CDR2 are read off the germline V gene (reference sequence) as SEHNR and FQNEAQ. The CDR3 starts with the cysteine, ends with the phenylalanine, and has 16 residues. Only the CDR3 part of the read is kept: 48 bases, read in frame from the first base. Unmatched junction bases come to 6, with V trimmed by 5 bases and J by 0 bases.

The sequenced sample was PBMCs or T cells enriched from blood (not recorded which). Recombination joined TRBV7-9 with TRBJ2-2; the junction holds 7 bases that match TRBD1. This TCR was recovered from a middle-aged woman who had recovered from COVID-19. DNA sequence: TGTGCCAGCAGCCCCCGACAGGGAACGAACACCGGGGAGCTGTTTTTT. Translation gives CASSPRQGTNTGELFF.